The sequence of this T cell receptor (beta chain) was determined in a study of CD8+ T cells in alopecia areata. About the research overall: A 6-month off-drug phase came after tofacitinib, which had lasted 6 to 18 months.

Sorting of CD4+ and CD8+ T cells was performed on PBMCs. This CDR3 is 15 amino acids long. CDR1 SGHRS and CDR2 YFSETQ come from the germline V gene. The V gene lost 1 base and the J gene lost 0 bases, with 11 bases spanning the gap. Extraction of RNA preceded its reverse transcription into cDNA, which served as the sequencing template. Here immunoSEQ multiplex PCR was the method, and the copy in TCRdb shows in-frame clones only, minus some. The sample includes more than 75,000 clones, approximately 42% seen only once; the top ten take 1.3%. This clone was found a few times. The sample taken for sequencing was CD4+ T cells sorted from blood. The origin of this receptor is a human donor with alopecia areata. The chain is built from TRBV5-1 and TRBJ2-7, with a tentative D call TRBD1 (6 bases). The CDR3 DNA sequence: TGCGCCAGCAGCTTGATGAGGGGGAGCTCCTACGAGCAGTACTTC. The encoded protein is CASSLMRGSSYEQYF.